A single sample is the source of the 14 T cell receptor beta chains below, sequenced in a study of T cell repertoires in cytomegalovirus infection. Their target antigens are unknown. TCRdb recomputed calls from the reads with MiXCR, one row per CDR3 protein. The data show roughly 990,000 distinct CDR3 sequences, 31% seen once. The sample here was cultured CD8+ T cells from PBMCs, taken from culture after CMV antigen stimulation. Every receptor here comes from a human donor in good health (CMV status not recorded). Some clones in this sample may be carry-over from other donors' samples.

The chain combines TRBV7-6 with TRBJ2-1; no definite D call. CDR3 length: 12 residues. The ends were cut back, 5 bases at V and 5 bases at J, with 7 bases in the middle. Germline CDR1 and CDR2: SGHVS and FNYEAQ. CDR3 residues: CASSQRDNEQFF. The CDR3 DNA reads TGTGCCAGCAGCCAAAGAGACAATGAGCAGTTCTTC.

This clonotype was seen at least ten times. The rearrangement links TRBV7-2 to TRBJ2-2; perhaps TRBD2 as D (5 bases). CDR3 length equals 14 residues. The germline V and J ends were trimmed by 5 bases and 1 base, with 8 bases remaining between them. From germline, CDR1 is SGHTA and CDR2 FQGNSA. CDR3 bases: TGTGCCAGCAGCCCCCGGGAGAACACCGGGGAGCTGTTTTTT. This gives the protein CASSPRENTGELFF.

This chain connects TRBV25-1 to TRBJ2-1; 13 bases fit TRBD2. CDR1 is MGHDK, CDR2 SYGVNS, per germline. V trimming: 7 bases; J trimming: 4 bases; junction bases outside the gene matches: 7. The CDR3 runs to 16 residues. The CDR3 sequence: CASISGTSGAYNEQFF. In nucleotides, the CDR3 is TGTGCCAGCATCAGTGGGACTAGCGGGGCATACAATGAGCAGTTCTTC.

There are many counts of this clonotype. The rearrangement joins TRBV5-1 to TRBJ2-7; 9 nucleotides match TRBD1. The CDR3 is 17 residues long. Germline CDR1 reads SGHRS; CDR2 reads YFSETQ. J lost 2 bases, V lost 3 bases, and 12 bases had no gene match. The chain's CDR3 is CASSSQFGTGIAYEQYF. The CDR3 coding sequence is TGCGCCAGCAGCTCCCAATTTGGGACAGGGATCGCCTACGAGCAGTACTTC.

This clonotype has only a few counts. This chain joins TRBV7-2 and TRBJ1-5, with a possible D match to TRBD1 (5 bases). Trimming left V 5 bases short and J 1 base short, with 15 bases between. This CDR3 is 16 amino acids long. Germline V CDR1 and CDR2: SGHTA, FQGNSA. The CDR3 spells CASSARGFGSNQPQHF. CDR3 bases: TGTGCCAGCAGCGCCCGGGGGTTTGGGAGCAATCAGCCCCAGCATTTT.

This chain links TRBV2 with TRBJ2-7, with TRBD1 identical over 7 bases. The CDR3 runs 11 residues. Germline V lookup: CDR1 SNHLY, CDR2 FYNNEI. V lost 8 bases to trimming and J lost 4 bases; unmatched junction nucleotides: 2. The CDR3 here is CASLDRYEQYF. For the CDR3, the DNA is TGTGCCAGCCTGGACAGGTACGAGCAGTACTTC.

This clonotype was recorded a few times. A read error may account for a junction end that differs from germline. The chain links TRBV11-2 to TRBJ2-5; possibly TRBD1 for D (6 bases). The CDR3 runs to 15 residues. Germline CDR1 SGHAT, CDR2 FQNNGV. The CDR3 is CVSSFRGRTQETQYF. CDR3 in DNA: TGTGTCAGCAGCTTCAGGGGACGGACCCAAGAGACCCAGTACTTC.

V gene TRBV29-1 combines with J gene TRBJ2-1; the match to TRBD1 covers 8 bases. This CDR3 is 13 amino acids long. J lost 5 bases, V lost 4 bases, and 4 bases had no gene match. Germline V lookup: CDR1 SQVTM, CDR2 ANQGSEA. CDR3: CSVVGDRHNEQFF. CDR3 DNA sequence: TGCAGCGTTGTAGGGGACAGGCACAATGAGCAGTTCTTC.

In the case of this clonotype: This clone may be a read error of a much larger clone one base away. The V call is TRBV28, the J call TRBJ2-7; 9 positions match TRBD1. This CDR3 spans 14 amino acids. Per the germline V gene, CDR1 is MDHEN and CDR2 is SYDVKM. The CDR3 here is CVSTSGTGPYEQYF. The CDR3 coding sequence is TGTGTCAGCACCTCCGGGACAGGGCCCTACGAGCAGTACTTC.

Here the CDR3 reads CASSLVQGTAEAFF. CDR3 coding DNA: TGTGCCAGCAGCTTAGTGCAGGGGACGGCTGAAGCTTTCTTT. The chain has TRBV7-9 and TRBJ1-1, with D tentatively TRBD1 (6 bases). The CDR3 is 14 residues long. The germline V gene encodes CDR1 SEHNR and CDR2 FQNEAQ (reference sequence). V was shortened by 1 base and J by 6 bases, with 12 bases between the two germline ends.

This clonotype occurred many times. Compared with germline, one end of the junction differs, possibly owing to a read error. This chain uses TRBV4-1 with TRBJ1-1, with D possibly TRBD1 on 6 matching bases. Germline CDR1 and CDR2: MGHRA and YSYEKL. The CDR3 covers 14 residues. The DNA of the CDR3 is TGTGCCAGTAGTCAAGGGACACCGAACACTGAAGCTTTCTTT. Protein product: CASSQGTPNTEAFF.

The chain uses TRBV5-1 and TRBJ1-1; weak D call: TRBD1 (5 bases). The CDR3 consists of 14 residues. Germline CDR1 reads SGHRS; CDR2 reads YFSETQ. V was cut by 2 bases and J by 8 bases, with 16 bases left in between. The CDR3 is CASSFPGTWQEAFF. The CDR3 DNA reads TGCGCCAGCAGCTTTCCCGGGACCTGGCAGGAAGCTTTCTTT. Full variable domain (remainder filled in from reference TRBV5-1 and TRBJ1-1): KAGVTQTPRYLIKTRGQQVTLSCSPISGHRSVSWYQQTPGQGLQFLFEYFSETQRNKGNFPGRFSGRQFSNSRSEMNVSTLELGDSALYLCASSFPGTWQEAFFGQGTRLTVV.

The chain uses TRBV7-6 and TRBJ2-3; D gene ambiguous. The germline V gene encodes CDR1 SGHVS and CDR2 FNYEAQ. Trimming took 1 base from V and 2 from J, leaving 13 bases between them. This CDR3 is 16 amino acids long. In DNA, the CDR3 is TGTGCCAGCAGCTTAGTTGATGTCAGGTCCACAGATACGCAGTATTTT. Its protein product is CASSLVDVRSTDTQYF.

This clonotype has ten or more counts. This chain connects TRBV27 to TRBJ1-1; no clear D gene. V was cut by 5 bases and J by 8 bases, with 21 bases left in between. The CDR3 loop spans 15 amino acids. CDR1 is MNHEY and CDR2 is SMNVEV in the germline V gene (reference sequence). The CDR3 sequence is CASSPLEGALGEAFF. The CDR3 DNA is TGTGCCAGCAGTCCCCTAGAGGGTGCCCTAGGAGAAGCTTTCTTT.